A single TCR beta chain is shown here with its context. The length of the CDR3 is 16 residues. V lost 4 bases, J lost 7 bases, and 11 bases stayed unmatched. Germline V gives CDR1 SQVTM, CDR2 ANQGSEA. Only in-frame clones appear in the TCRdb table, and some are missing; sequencing was by immunoSEQ multiplex PCR. The repertoire holds about 370,000 clones, with 75% to 90% as singletons. This sample is part of a study of blood T cell repertoires in COVID-19. Sequenced input: PBMCs or T cells enriched from blood (not recorded which). This receptor was identified in a man younger than 35 who had recovered from COVID-19. The chain joins TRBV29-1 to TRBJ2-1; 12 bases line up with TRBD1. The CDR3 region is CSVGDTRDRGLNEQFF. CDR3 coding DNA: TGCAGCGTTGGGGATACCCGGGACAGGGGGCTTAATGAGCAGTTCTTC.